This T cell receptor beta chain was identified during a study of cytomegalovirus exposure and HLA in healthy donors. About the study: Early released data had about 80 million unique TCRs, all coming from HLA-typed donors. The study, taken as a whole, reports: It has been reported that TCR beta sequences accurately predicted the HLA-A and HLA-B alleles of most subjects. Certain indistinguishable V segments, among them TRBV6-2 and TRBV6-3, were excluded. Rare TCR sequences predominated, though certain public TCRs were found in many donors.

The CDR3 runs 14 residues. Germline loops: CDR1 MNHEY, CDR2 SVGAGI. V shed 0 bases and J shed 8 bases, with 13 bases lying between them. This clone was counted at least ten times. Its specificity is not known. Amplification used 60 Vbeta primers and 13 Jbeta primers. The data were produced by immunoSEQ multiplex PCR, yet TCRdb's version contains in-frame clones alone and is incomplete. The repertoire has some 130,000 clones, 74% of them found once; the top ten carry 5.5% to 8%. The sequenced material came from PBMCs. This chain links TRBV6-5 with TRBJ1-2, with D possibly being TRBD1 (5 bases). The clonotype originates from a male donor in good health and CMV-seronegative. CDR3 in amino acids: CASSYSQGLWGYTF. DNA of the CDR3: TGTGCCAGCAGTTACTCGCAGGGCCTGTGGGGCTACACCTTC.